The clone carrying this T cell receptor beta chain showed up just a few times. The data stem from a study of control samples from healthy donors and cancer patients. Deletions cut 1 base from V and 2 bases from J, with 7 bases between. CDR3 size: 14 residues. CDR1 and CDR2 (germline): SGHRS, YFSETQ. The assay was immunoSEQ multiplex PCR, and TCRdb's table has in-frame clones only and misses some. The sample has about 120,000 clones; more than 80% are singletons. The sample taken for sequencing was blood. The genes are TRBV5-1 and TRBJ2-1, with D uncertain. The source of this sequence is a man in his fifties in good health. In DNA, the CDR3 is TGCGCCAGCAGCTTGAATGGGGCCTACAATGAGCAGTTCTTC. This translates into CASSLNGAYNEQFF.